Listed below are T cell receptor beta chains from one sample, sequenced in a study of patients and donors after allogeneic stem cell transplantation. TCRdb passed the RT-PCR reads through MiXCR, listing each CDR3 protein once. There are about 200,000 distinct CDR3 sequences in the sample; around 40% occur only once, and approximately 10% lies in the top ten. Sequenced input: blood, either unsorted or a sorted T cell fraction (not recorded which). The source is a human donor who was either an allogeneic HSCT recipient or a stem cell or donor lymphocyte infusion donor (not recorded which). It is not recorded whose cells these are; they may come from a transplant donor. CDR3s include the opening cysteine and the closing phenylalanine or tryptophan. A D gene is named only where the DNA matches it firmly. For some rows the clone size is stated as once, few or many, or as a class when expanded; others skip it.

CDR3 | DNA | size | D | J | V
CAWSVRGQPQHF | TGTGCCTGGAGTGTACGAGGGCAGCCCCAGCATTTT | few | - | TRBJ1-5 | TRBV30
CASSQAPGGNTEAFF | TGTGCCAGCAGCCAAGCCCCCGGGGGGAACACTGAAGCTTTCTTT | few | - | TRBJ1-1 | TRBV3-1
CASSYGQGAEKLFF | TGTGCCAGCAGTTACGGGCAGGGAGCTGAAAAACTGTTTTTT | - | - | TRBJ1-4 | TRBV6-6
CSVENRLPNEAFF | TGCAGCGTTGAGAACCGGCTACCCAATGAAGCTTTCTTT | few | - | TRBJ1-1 | TRBV29-1
CSASTTTDTQYF | TGCAGTGCTAGTACTACCACGGATACGCAGTATTTT | - | - | TRBJ2-3 | TRBV20-1
CASSLAVGMIYEQYF | TGTGCCAGCAGCTTGGCCGTTGGGATGATCTACGAGCAGTACTTC | - | - | TRBJ2-7 | TRBV5-5
CAISQLAGGTGELFF | TGTGCCATCAGCCAACTAGCGGGGGGCACCGGGGAGCTGTTTTTT | few | TRBD2 | TRBJ2-2 | TRBV10-3
CSAGRDRSMGEYF | TGCAGTGCTGGCCGGGACCGATCGATGGGGGAGTACTTC | few | - | TRBJ2-7 | TRBV20-1
CASSLRQTTINYGYTF | TGTGCCAGCAGTTTGAGACAGACTACGATTAACTATGGCTACACCTTC | once | - | TRBJ1-2 | TRBV12-3/TRBV12-4
CASSSGANYGYTF | TGTGCCAGCAGTTCGGGGGCTAACTATGGCTACACCTTC | - | - | TRBJ1-2 | TRBV12-3/TRBV12-4
CASSLGTTVLAGGYTF | TGTGCCAGCAGCTTGGGGACAACAGTCCTCGCGGGCGGCTACACCTTC | - | - | TRBJ1-2 | TRBV5-6
CASSGEDSMNTEAFF | TGCGCCAGCAGCGGTGAGGACAGCATGAACACTGAAGCTTTCTTT | - | - | TRBJ1-1 | TRBV5-1
CASSLDHSSPEAFF | TGCGCCAGCAGCTTGGATCACAGCTCCCCCGAAGCTTTCTTT | - | - | TRBJ1-1 | TRBV5-1
CASSRGQGADTIYF | TGCGCCAGCAGCCGAGGACAGGGGGCAGACACCATATATTTT | few | TRBD1 | TRBJ1-3 | TRBV4-1
CASSQVTGFGNQPQHF | TGCGCCAGCAGCCAAGTAACGGGTTTCGGCAATCAGCCCCAGCATTTT | - | - | TRBJ1-5 | TRBV4-1
CASSQDRRTYGYTF | TGCGCCAGCAGCCAAGATCGGCGAACTTATGGCTACACCTTC | - | - | TRBJ1-2 | TRBV4-1
CSALSGGPNEQFF | TGCAGTGCTCTCTCGGGGGGGCCGAATGAGCAGTTCTTC | few | TRBD2 | TRBJ2-1 | TRBV20-1
CASSQDPAGGLETQYF | TGTGCCAGCAGCCAAGACCCAGCGGGGGGGCTGGAGACCCAGTACTTC | - | TRBD2 | TRBJ2-5 | TRBV3-1
CASSQEGYPNYGYTF | TGTGCCAGCAGCCAAGAAGGGTACCCTAACTATGGCTACACCTTC | few | - | TRBJ1-2 | TRBV4-2
CASSIARAIADTQYF | TGTGCCAGCAGCATTGCCAGGGCTATCGCAGATACGCAGTATTTT | - | - | TRBJ2-3 | TRBV21-1
CASMVTAYSPLHF | TGTGCCAGCATGGTGACAGCCTATTCACCCCTCCACTTT | few | - | TRBJ1-6 | TRBV6-1
CSASITGSPNYGYTF | TGCAGTGCTAGCATCACAGGGAGCCCTAACTATGGCTACACCTTC | few | - | TRBJ1-2 | TRBV20-1
CSAREGLLPYNEQFF | TGCAGTGCTAGAGAGGGGCTGCTTCCCTACAATGAGCAGTTCTTC | few | - | TRBJ2-1 | TRBV20-1
CSAYGQMGNQPQHF | TGCAGTGCTTACGGACAGATGGGCAATCAGCCCCAGCATTTT | few | - | TRBJ1-5 | TRBV20-1
CASSPRYRERMGYTF | TGTGCCAGCAGTCCGCGGTACCGGGAAAGAATGGGCTACACCTTC | few | - | TRBJ1-2 | TRBV27
CATEPAGRDTQYF | TGTGCCACCGAGCCCGCGGGTAGGGATACGCAGTATTTT | - | - | TRBJ2-3 | TRBV10-3
CASSLEGIRYGYTF | TGTGCCAGCAGTTTAGAAGGGATACGCTATGGCTACACCTTC | - | - | TRBJ1-2 | TRBV12-3/TRBV12-4
CASTQRQDSYGYTF | TGTGCCAGCACCCAAAGACAGGATTCGTATGGCTACACCTTC | - | - | TRBJ1-2 | TRBV9
CASSLTSGSYEQYF | TGTGCCAGCAGCTTGACTAGCGGCTCCTACGAGCAGTACTTC | - | TRBD2 | TRBJ2-7 | TRBV13
CASSHDNYGYTF | TGCGCCAGCAGCCATGATAACTATGGCTACACCTTC | - | - | TRBJ1-2 | TRBV4-1
CASSPIRGGAGVETQYF | TGTGCCAGCAGTCCCATCCGCGGGGGGGCCGGAGTCGAGACCCAGTACTTC | - | TRBD2 | TRBJ2-5 | TRBV6-2/TRBV6-3
CASGRQETQYF | TGTGCCAGCGGGCGGCAAGAGACCCAGTACTTC | - | - | TRBJ2-5 | TRBV6-2/TRBV6-3
CASSQGWAETFF | TGTGCCAGCAGCCAAGGGTGGGCAGAAACTTTCTTT | few | - | TRBJ1-1 | TRBV6-5
CASSLQGQGLNTIYF | TGTGCCAGCAGTTTACAGGGACAGGGGTTAAACACCATATATTTT | - | TRBD1 | TRBJ1-3 | TRBV28
CASSLTGVDQPQHF | TGTGCCAGCAGCTTGACGGGCGTCGATCAGCCCCAGCATTTT | few | - | TRBJ1-5 | TRBV5-5
CSARRTGVRATEAFF | TGCAGTGCTAGAAGGACAGGGGTACGTGCCACTGAAGCTTTCTTT | few | TRBD1 | TRBJ1-1 | TRBV20-1
CASTGEAGNTIYF | TGTGCCAGCACAGGAGAAGCTGGAAACACCATATATTTT | - | - | TRBJ1-3 | TRBV2
CASLYNEQFF | TGCGCCAGCTTGTACAATGAGCAGTTCTTC | - | - | TRBJ2-1 | TRBV10-2
CASSPLMYNSPLHF | TGTGCCAGCAGCCCTCTAATGTATAATTCACCCCTCCACTTT | - | - | TRBJ1-6 | TRBV3-1
CASSSNHDGVGTEAFF | TGTGCCAGCAGTTCCAATCATGATGGGGTCGGGACTGAAGCTTTCTTT | - | - | TRBJ1-1 | TRBV27
CASSYRQGANEKLFF | TGCGCCAGCAGCTACCGACAGGGGGCTAATGAAAAACTGTTTTTT | - | TRBD1 | TRBJ1-4 | TRBV5-1
CASRQNTGELFF | TGTGCCAGCAGACAAAACACCGGGGAGCTGTTTTTT | - | - | TRBJ2-2 | TRBV28